These T cell receptor beta chains were read from a single sample in a study of cytomegalovirus exposure and HLA in healthy donors. Sequencing was performed with immunoSEQ multiplex PCR; in TCRdb, only in-frame clones are kept and a portion is missing. The sample contains 150,000 or so clones, approximately 73% of which appear only once. The specimen sequenced was PBMCs. Receptor source: a woman younger than 35 in good health and CMV-seronegative. Each CDR3 is given with its conserved first and last residue. D genes are given only for firm matches. Clone sizes are given selectively: once, few, many, or a class where the clone is expanded.

j_call | v_call | clone_size | d_call | cdr3_aa | cdr3_nt
TRBJ2-4 | TRBV2 | . | TRBD2 | CASRVVAGKNIQYF | TGTGCCAGCAGGGTAGTAGCGGGGAAAAACATTCAGTACTTC
TRBJ2-2 | TRBV6-4 | few | TRBD1 | CASTPGQGDTGELFF | TGTGCCAGCACACCGGGACAGGGGGACACCGGGGAGCTGTTTTTT
TRBJ1-1 | TRBV19 | . | . | CASTPTRGFRTEAFF | TGTGCCAGTACCCCCACTCGGGGTTTTAGGACTGAAGCTTTCTTT
TRBJ1-2 | TRBV7-9 | few | . | CASSFALGGGYTF | TGTGCCAGCAGCTTCGCCCTGGGAGGTGGCTACACCTTC
TRBJ2-3 | TRBV5-1 | . | . | CASSLGRGGDTQYF | TGCGCCAGCAGCTTGGGGAGGGGAGGAGATACGCAGTATTTT
TRBJ1-1 | TRBV28 | . | TRBD1 | CASTPQGENTEAFF | TGTGCCAGCACACCACAGGGGGAGAACACTGAAGCTTTCTTT
TRBJ2-4 | TRBV5-1 | . | TRBD1 | CASSWGDRGAKNIQYF | TGCGCCAGCAGCTGGGGGGACAGGGGAGCCAAAAACATTCAGTACTTC
TRBJ2-2 | TRBV6-5 | . | TRBD2 | CASRPGLATGELFF | TGTGCCAGCAGGCCGGGACTAGCAACCGGGGAGCTGTTTTTT
TRBJ1-5 | TRBV2 | . | . | CASLLEGVGNQPQHF | TGTGCCAGCCTGCTAGAGGGGGTTGGCAATCAGCCCCAGCATTTT
TRBJ2-1 | TRBV28 | few | TRBD2 | CASSPTSGGKDEQFF | TGTGCCAGCAGCCCTACTAGCGGGGGTAAGGATGAGCAGTTCTTC
TRBJ2-2 | TRBV2 | few | TRBD1 | CASIAGQVAGELFF | TGTGCCAGCATTGCGGGACAGGTGGCCGGGGAGCTGTTTTTT